These T cell receptor beta chains were read from a single sample in a study of CD8 T cells in ankylosing spondylitis. TCRdb analysed the 5' RACE reads with MiXCR anew, one entry per CDR3 protein. The sample holds a few hundred thousand distinct CDR3 sequences, approximately 20% seen once. Sequencing input: blood, either unsorted or a sorted T cell fraction (not recorded which). These receptors were taken from a male donor with ankylosing spondylitis. The conserved cysteine and the conserved F or W are not part of the CDR3 here. Some rows have no size entry. The others give once, few or many, or a class for an expanded clone.

V,size,CDR3
TRBV19,few,ASSMGGTYGYT
TRBV10-3,few,AISEPNNPYEQY
TRBV10-3,few,AISPGDERDTGELF
TRBV12-3/TRBV12-4,many,ASSREQGSSYEQY
TRBV7-2,few,ASSLEAGGIADTQY
TRBV6-2/TRBV6-3,few,ASSYQGAWNEQF
TRBV4-1,-,ASSLRGTGATYEQY
TRBV19,-,ASSNVSGRAPYNEQF
TRBV7-8,many,ASQTLAGEYEQF
TRBV25-1,-,ASSEVKGGDTEAF
TRBV29-1,-,SVEMGGKTQY
TRBV20-1,few,SAREAGGETQY
TRBV7-2,-,ASSAPGRRDYGYT
TRBV29-1,-,SVDPGQGMIYGYT
TRBV2,-,ASSAISYEQY
TRBV5-1,-,ASSPSGTGGIVTEAF
TRBV9,-,ASSPNVGTQY
TRBV28,-,ASSPIGGYQPQH
TRBV12-3/TRBV12-4,-,ASSLADRGRGGYT
TRBV27,-,ASGWTGGSPLH
TRBV12-3/TRBV12-4,-,ASSSTPIDEQF
TRBV7-9,few,VGGGSPYGYT
TRBV4-1,few,ASSQDWSSGSYEQY
TRBV27,few,ASSPGLAWETQY
TRBV12-3/TRBV12-4,-,ASSPGQWSEAF
TRBV7-2,-,ASSLSGNEKLF
TRBV12-3/TRBV12-4,-,ASSSPSDQRAETQY
TRBV12-3/TRBV12-4,many,ASSLIRDHAGGELF
TRBV12-3/TRBV12-4,-,ASTLRISGREQF
TRBV7-9,few,ASSIAGTGVYGYT
TRBV29-1,few,SVDSGETYEQY
TRBV14,many,ASSQDYHPTYEQY
TRBV7-3,-,ASSQMGGASLDEQF
TRBV12-3/TRBV12-4,-,ASTDSDSNQPQH
TRBV6-2/TRBV6-3,few,ASSYGSPGTSYNEQF
TRBV5-1,-,ASSPLPGQMNEQF
TRBV12-3/TRBV12-4,few,ASSFGSSTDTQY
TRBV6-2/TRBV6-3,few,ASSESPNSNQPQH
TRBV7-2,-,ASNLHLREDTQY
TRBV5-1,few,ASTSGVAGGPDEQF
TRBV20-1,-,SAYMRTETSDTQY
TRBV5-4,-,ASSAVSGSIPYEQY
TRBV28,-,ASSLGVASGSSQY
TRBV7-9,many,ASSQPSLNTEAF
TRBV7-9,-,ASSPGQDPYNEQF
TRBV27,-,ASSLGQGREAF
TRBV7-8,few,ASSESRAGGRSYNEQF
TRBV7-7,many,ASSLVWGGGINTEAF
TRBV4-3,few,ASSQDPIGGGETQY
TRBV5-6,few,ASSLGDGVGELF
TRBV6-2/TRBV6-3,-,ASSYPLGNQETQY
TRBV6-5,-,ASSSQENTEAF
TRBV2,few,ASSEGTSGIYEQY
TRBV2,few,ASSPALATQY
TRBV12-3/TRBV12-4,many,ASSLSDEQF